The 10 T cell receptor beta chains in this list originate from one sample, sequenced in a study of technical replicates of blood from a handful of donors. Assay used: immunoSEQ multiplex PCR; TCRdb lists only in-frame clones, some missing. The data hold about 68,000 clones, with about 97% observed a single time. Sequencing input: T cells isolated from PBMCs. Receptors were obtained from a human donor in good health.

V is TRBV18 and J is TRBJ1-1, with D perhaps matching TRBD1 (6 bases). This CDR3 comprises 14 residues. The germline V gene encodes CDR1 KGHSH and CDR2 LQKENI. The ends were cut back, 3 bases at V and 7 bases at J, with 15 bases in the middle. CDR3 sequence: CASSPGDIKDEAFF. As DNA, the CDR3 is TGTGCCAGCTCACCGGGGGACATTAAGGATGAAGCTTTCTTT.

The CDR3 DNA reads TGTGCCTGGAGTGGAGGACAGGGCGGCAATCAGCCCCAGCATTTT. This sequence encodes CAWSGGQGGNQPQHF. This chain links TRBV30 with TRBJ1-5; 8 positions match TRBD1. CDR1 is GTSNPN, CDR2 SVGIG, per germline (reference sequence). The CDR3 length is 15 residues. The junction had 4 bases not matched to a gene; V was cut back by 1 base and J by 2 bases. Combining the CDR3 with reference TRBV30 and TRBJ1-5 gives the whole variable domain SQTIHQWPATLVQPVGSPLSLECTVEGTSNPNLYWYRQAAGRGLQLLFYSVGIGQISSEVPQNLSASRPQDRQFILSSKKLLLSDSGFYLCAWSGGQGGNQPQHFGDGTRLSIL.

The DNA for the CDR3 is TGTGCCAGCAGCACGGGGGTCGGGAGGGGGGTCGATGAGCAGTTCTTC. Its translation: CASSTGVGRGVDEQFF. The chain has TRBV5-5 and TRBJ2-1; 8 bases are shared with TRBD2. Germline V gene data show CDR1 as SGHKS and CDR2 as YYEKEE (reference sequence). V shed 4 bases and J 8 bases; nucleotides not matched to a gene: 14. The CDR3 has 16 amino acids.

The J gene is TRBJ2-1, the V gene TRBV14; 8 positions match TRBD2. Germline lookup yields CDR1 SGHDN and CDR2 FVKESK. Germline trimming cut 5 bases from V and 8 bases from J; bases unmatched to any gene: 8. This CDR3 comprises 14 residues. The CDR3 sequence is CASSTAGEWDEQFF. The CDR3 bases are TGTGCCAGCAGCACAGCGGGAGAATGGGATGAGCAGTTCTTC.

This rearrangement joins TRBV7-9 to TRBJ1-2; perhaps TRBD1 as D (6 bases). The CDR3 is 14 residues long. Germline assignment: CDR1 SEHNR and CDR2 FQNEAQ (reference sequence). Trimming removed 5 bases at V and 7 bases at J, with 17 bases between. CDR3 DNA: TGTGCCAGCAGCCAAACAACAGGGAATCGTGGCTACACCTTC. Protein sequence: CASSQTTGNRGYTF.

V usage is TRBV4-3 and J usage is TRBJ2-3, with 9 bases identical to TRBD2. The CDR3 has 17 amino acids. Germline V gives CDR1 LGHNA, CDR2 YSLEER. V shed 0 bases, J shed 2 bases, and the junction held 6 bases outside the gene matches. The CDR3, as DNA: TGCGCCAGCAGCCAAGATTTGGCTAGCGGGACCACAGATACGCAGTATTTT. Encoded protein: CASSQDLASGTTDTQYF.

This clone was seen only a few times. The CDR3 DNA is TGCAGTGCTAGACAGAACACTGAAGCTTTCTTT. Translated: CSARQNTEAFF. This chain uses TRBV20-1 with TRBJ1-1, with D hard to call. CDR1 and CDR2 from the germline V gene are DFQATT and SNEGSKA (reference sequence). The ends were cut back, 2 bases at V and 1 base at J, with 2 bases in the middle. The CDR3 runs 11 residues.

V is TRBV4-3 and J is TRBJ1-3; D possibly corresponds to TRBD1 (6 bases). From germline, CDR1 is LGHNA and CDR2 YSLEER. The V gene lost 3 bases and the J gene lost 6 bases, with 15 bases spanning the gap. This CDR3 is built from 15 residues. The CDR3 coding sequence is TGCGCCAGCAGCCACGACCAGGGGTCGGCAAACACCATATATTTT. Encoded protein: CASSHDQGSANTIYF.

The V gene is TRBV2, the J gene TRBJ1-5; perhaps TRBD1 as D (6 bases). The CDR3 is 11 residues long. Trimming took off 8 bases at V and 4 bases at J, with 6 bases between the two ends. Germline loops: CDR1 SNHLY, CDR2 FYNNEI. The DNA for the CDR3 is TGTGCCAGCGGACAGAATCAGCCCCAGCATTTT. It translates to CASGQNQPQHF.

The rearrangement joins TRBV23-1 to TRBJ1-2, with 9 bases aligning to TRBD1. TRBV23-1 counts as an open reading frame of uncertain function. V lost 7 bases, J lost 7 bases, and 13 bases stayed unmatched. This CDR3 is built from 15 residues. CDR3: CASTPALDRGLGYTF. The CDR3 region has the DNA TGCGCCAGCACCCCTGCCCTGGACAGGGGACTTGGCTACACCTTC.